This T cell receptor (beta chain) emerged from a study of response to subunit inactivated influenza vaccine. Regarding the study as a whole: Few additional T cells are recruited per seasonal influenza vaccination, authors suggested.

The CDR3 contains 17 residues. V shed 5 bases and J shed 6 bases, with 23 bases lying between them. Germline assignment: CDR1 MDHEN and CDR2 SYDVKM. Comment on this clonotype: What it binds is unknown.

TCRdb independently ran MiXCR on the RT-PCR reads; one entry per CDR3 protein. Among about 190,000 distinct CDR3 sequences listed, over 13% were seen once. Sequencing was performed on CD8+ T cells sorted from PBMCs, taken roughly 5 days after vaccination. The chain is built from TRBV28 and TRBJ2-1; perhaps D is TRBD1 or TRBD2 (6 bases each). The TCR comes from a man aged 50 to 60 who received an inactivated influenza vaccine. The chain's CDR3 is CASSLPSLARGGNEQFF. The DNA for the CDR3 is TGTGCCAGCAGTCTTCCTTCGCTAGCGAGAGGGGGCAATGAGCAGTTCTTC.